Listed below are T cell receptor beta chains from one sample, sequenced in a study of identical twins. Using its own MiXCR run on the 5' RACE reads, TCRdb lists one record per CDR3 protein. This table has approximately 700,000 distinct CDR3 sequences, 15% to 20% appearing once. The sample was also reused in another study, on T cells expressing NK-cell markers.

Sample: PBMCs. These receptors originate from a woman aged 18-30 years in good health. Each CDR3 is given with its conserved first and last residue. Fields, in order: J gene, D gene, V gene, clone size, CDR3 DNA, CDR3 protein. D genes are given only for firm matches. Clone sizes are given selectively: once, few, many, or a class where the clone is expanded.

J gene: TRBJ1-1; D gene: .; V gene: TRBV20-1; clone size: .; CDR3 DNA: TGCAGTGCTACCTACCTGAACACTGAAGCTTTCTTT; CDR3 protein: CSATYLNTEAFF
J gene: TRBJ2-5; D gene: .; V gene: TRBV20-1; clone size: .; CDR3 DNA: TGCAGTGTGAAAGGGGGATACCAAGAGACCCAGTACTTC; CDR3 protein: CSVKGGYQETQYF
J gene: TRBJ2-3; D gene: TRBD1; V gene: TRBV20-1; clone size: many; CDR3 DNA: TGCAGTGCTGCCGGACAGGCGGCTTCAGATACGCAGTATTTT; CDR3 protein: CSAAGQAASDTQYF
J gene: TRBJ2-1; D gene: TRBD1; V gene: TRBV29-1; clone size: .; CDR3 DNA: TGCAGCGCAGGACAGGGGAGGCATGAGCAGTTCTTC; CDR3 protein: CSAGQGRHEQFF
J gene: TRBJ1-1; D gene: TRBD1; V gene: TRBV12-3/TRBV12-4; clone size: few; CDR3 DNA: TGTGCCAGCAGTCCCAGGACAGGGGGCTACACTGAAGCTTTCTTT; CDR3 protein: CASSPRTGGYTEAFF
J gene: TRBJ2-7; D gene: .; V gene: TRBV9; clone size: few; CDR3 DNA: TGTGCCAGCAGCGTAGACGGGAGCGGTTCCTACGAGCAGTACTTC; CDR3 protein: CASSVDGSGSYEQYF
J gene: TRBJ1-1; D gene: .; V gene: TRBV11-2; clone size: few; CDR3 DNA: TGTGCCAGCAGCTTAGTTCGGGGGGCGCGGACTGAAGCTTTCTTT; CDR3 protein: CASSLVRGARTEAFF
J gene: TRBJ2-7; D gene: TRBD1; V gene: TRBV27; clone size: many; CDR3 DNA: TGTGCCAGCACGGACAGGGTCTCCTACGAGCAGTACTTC; CDR3 protein: CASTDRVSYEQYF
J gene: TRBJ1-4; D gene: TRBD1; V gene: TRBV4-1; clone size: .; CDR3 DNA: TGCGCCAGCAGACAGGGGTTTGTGGGGGAACTGTTTTTT; CDR3 protein: CASRQGFVGELFF
J gene: TRBJ2-3; D gene: TRBD1; V gene: TRBV20-1; clone size: .; CDR3 DNA: TGCAGTACCCTCTTACAGGGGCCGGGAGATACGCAGTATTTT; CDR3 protein: CSTLLQGPGDTQYF
J gene: TRBJ1-4; D gene: .; V gene: TRBV20-1; clone size: few; CDR3 DNA: TGCAGTGCGCACAGACCGGGCGGGGGTGATGAAAAACTGTTTTTT; CDR3 protein: CSAHRPGGGDEKLFF
J gene: TRBJ2-7; D gene: .; V gene: TRBV20-1; clone size: .; CDR3 DNA: TGCAGTGCTCAGACTAGAGGGAAGGGCGAGCAGTACTTC; CDR3 protein: CSAQTRGKGEQYF
J gene: TRBJ2-1; D gene: TRBD1; V gene: TRBV5-1; clone size: many; CDR3 DNA: TGTGCCAGCAGCTTAGACAGGGGCCATGAGCAGTTCTTC; CDR3 protein: CASSLDRGHEQFF
J gene: TRBJ2-1; D gene: .; V gene: TRBV9; clone size: few; CDR3 DNA: TGTGCCAGCAGCGTAGGGGCCAGCTCCTGGGTAGATGAGCAGTTCTTC; CDR3 protein: CASSVGASSWVDEQFF
J gene: TRBJ2-1; D gene: TRBD1; V gene: TRBV10-3; clone size: few; CDR3 DNA: TGTGCCACCGACAGGGGAGACAATGAGCAGTTCTTC; CDR3 protein: CATDRGDNEQFF
J gene: TRBJ2-3; D gene: .; V gene: TRBV5-1; clone size: few; CDR3 DNA: TGCGCCAGCCGACCGAGCGGAGACGAACCAGATACGCAGTATTTT; CDR3 protein: CASRPSGDEPDTQYF
J gene: TRBJ2-3; D gene: .; V gene: TRBV20-1; clone size: .; CDR3 DNA: TGCAGTGCTCAGGATTATAGCACAGATACGCAGTATTTT; CDR3 protein: CSAQDYSTDTQYF
J gene: TRBJ2-7; D gene: .; V gene: TRBV3-1; clone size: .; CDR3 DNA: TGTGCCAGCTCCGGGGAGTACTACGAGCAGTACTTC; CDR3 protein: CASSGEYYEQYF
J gene: TRBJ2-5; D gene: .; V gene: TRBV9; clone size: few; CDR3 DNA: TGTGCCAGCAGCGTAGCTTCAGCTCGGACCCAGTACTTC; CDR3 protein: CASSVASARTQYF
J gene: TRBJ2-2; D gene: .; V gene: TRBV12-3/TRBV12-4; clone size: few; CDR3 DNA: TGTGCCAGCAGTCAGAAGGCGGCGATAAACACCGGGGAGCTGTTTTTT; CDR3 protein: CASSQKAAINTGELFF
J gene: TRBJ1-2; D gene: TRBD1; V gene: TRBV12-3/TRBV12-4; clone size: .; CDR3 DNA: TGTGCCAGCAGTCCGGACAGGGGGACTGGCTACACCTTC; CDR3 protein: CASSPDRGTGYTF
J gene: TRBJ2-1; D gene: .; V gene: TRBV7-9; clone size: .; CDR3 DNA: TGTGCCAGCAGCTTATACAGGGTCGAGTACAATGAGCAGTTCTTC; CDR3 protein: CASSLYRVEYNEQFF
J gene: TRBJ2-4; D gene: .; V gene: TRBV6-1; clone size: .; CDR3 DNA: TGTGCCAGCAGCCTCCAACTTGGAACCAAAAACATTCAGTACTTC; CDR3 protein: CASSLQLGTKNIQYF
J gene: TRBJ1-2; D gene: .; V gene: TRBV12-3/TRBV12-4; clone size: .; CDR3 DNA: TGTGCCAGCAGTTTTGGGGAGCCTTATGGCTACACCTTC; CDR3 protein: CASSFGEPYGYTF
J gene: TRBJ2-1; D gene: .; V gene: TRBV27; clone size: few; CDR3 DNA: TGTGCCAGCAGTTACCCTAGAAACGGTGAGCAGTTCTTC; CDR3 protein: CASSYPRNGEQFF
J gene: TRBJ2-2; D gene: .; V gene: TRBV25-1; clone size: few; CDR3 DNA: TGTGCCAGCAGTGGGACACAGGGTTCCGGGGAGCTGTTTTTT; CDR3 protein: CASSGTQGSGELFF
J gene: TRBJ1-3; D gene: .; V gene: TRBV5-1; clone size: few; CDR3 DNA: TGCGCCAGCAGCTCGACGGATTACAATGCTGGAAACACCATATATTTT; CDR3 protein: CASSSTDYNAGNTIYF
J gene: TRBJ2-2; D gene: .; V gene: TRBV7-6; clone size: few; CDR3 DNA: TGTGCCAGCAGCTTGGTAGCGGTAAACACCGGGGAGCTGTTTTTT; CDR3 protein: CASSLVAVNTGELFF
J gene: TRBJ1-6; D gene: .; V gene: TRBV12-3/TRBV12-4; clone size: few; CDR3 DNA: TGTGCCAGCAGTTTCCGCGGTACAATCTCCTATAATTCACCCCTCCACTTT; CDR3 protein: CASSFRGTISYNSPLHF
J gene: TRBJ1-6; D gene: TRBD1; V gene: TRBV4-3; clone size: few; CDR3 DNA: TGCGCCAGCAGCCAAGATGACAGGGATAATTCACCCCTCCACTTT; CDR3 protein: CASSQDDRDNSPLHF
J gene: TRBJ2-3; D gene: .; V gene: TRBV5-1; clone size: .; CDR3 DNA: TGCGCCAGCAGCCCCGGGGACGCCACAGATACGCAGTATTTT; CDR3 protein: CASSPGDATDTQYF
J gene: TRBJ2-7; D gene: TRBD1; V gene: TRBV5-1; clone size: few; CDR3 DNA: TGTGCCAGCAGTTTAGCCGGGACAGACTACGAGCAGTACTTC; CDR3 protein: CASSLAGTDYEQYF
J gene: TRBJ2-4; D gene: TRBD2; V gene: TRBV7-6; clone size: few; CDR3 DNA: TGTGCCAGCAGCTTAGGAGCGGGGGGAGCCAAAAACATTCAGTACTTC; CDR3 protein: CASSLGAGGAKNIQYF